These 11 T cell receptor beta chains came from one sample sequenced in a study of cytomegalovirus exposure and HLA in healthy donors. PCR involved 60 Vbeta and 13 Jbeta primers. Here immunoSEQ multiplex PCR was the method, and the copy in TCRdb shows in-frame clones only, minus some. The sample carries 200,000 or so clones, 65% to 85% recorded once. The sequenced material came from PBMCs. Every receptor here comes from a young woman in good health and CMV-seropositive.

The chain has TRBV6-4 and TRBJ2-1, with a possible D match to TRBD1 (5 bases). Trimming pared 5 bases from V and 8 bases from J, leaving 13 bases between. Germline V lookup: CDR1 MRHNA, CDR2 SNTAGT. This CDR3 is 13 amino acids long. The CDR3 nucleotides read TGTGCCAGCAGTCACCTCCAGGGTGATGAGCAGTTCTTC. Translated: CASSHLQGDEQFF.

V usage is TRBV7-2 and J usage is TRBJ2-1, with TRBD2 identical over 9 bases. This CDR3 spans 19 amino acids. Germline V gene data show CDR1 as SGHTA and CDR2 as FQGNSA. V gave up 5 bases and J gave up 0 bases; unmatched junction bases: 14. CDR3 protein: CASSPVGLAGMSSYNEQFF. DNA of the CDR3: TGTGCCAGCAGCCCAGTCGGGCTAGCGGGGATGAGCTCCTACAATGAGCAGTTCTTC.

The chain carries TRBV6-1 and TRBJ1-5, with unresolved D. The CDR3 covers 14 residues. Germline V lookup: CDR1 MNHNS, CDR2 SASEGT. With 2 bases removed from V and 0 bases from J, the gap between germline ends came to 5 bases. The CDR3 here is CASSEPISNQPQHF. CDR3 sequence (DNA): TGTGCCAGCAGTGAACCAATTAGCAATCAGCCCCAGCATTTT.

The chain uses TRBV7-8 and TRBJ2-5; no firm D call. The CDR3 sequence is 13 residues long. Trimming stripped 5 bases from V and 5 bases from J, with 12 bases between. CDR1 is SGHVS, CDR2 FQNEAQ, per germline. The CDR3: CASSVNRGETQYF. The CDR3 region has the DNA TGTGCCAGCAGCGTAAATCGAGGCGAGACCCAGTACTTC.

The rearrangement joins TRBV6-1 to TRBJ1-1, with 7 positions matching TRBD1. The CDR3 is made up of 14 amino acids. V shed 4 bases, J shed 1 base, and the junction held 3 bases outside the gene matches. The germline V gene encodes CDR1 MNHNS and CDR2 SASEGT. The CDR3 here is CASSATGTNTEAFF. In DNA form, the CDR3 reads TGTGCCAGCAGTGCGACAGGGACGAACACTGAAGCTTTCTTT.

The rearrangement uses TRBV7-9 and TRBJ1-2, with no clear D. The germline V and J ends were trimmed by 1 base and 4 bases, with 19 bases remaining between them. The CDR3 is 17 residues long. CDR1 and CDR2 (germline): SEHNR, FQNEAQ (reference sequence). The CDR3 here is CASSLDMAGLVVYGYTF. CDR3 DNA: TGTGCCAGCAGCTTAGATATGGCAGGACTGGTGGTCTATGGCTACACCTTC.

CDR3 residues: CASSLAPWTGARLGYTF. The CDR3 coding sequence is TGTGCCAGCAGCTTAGCGCCGTGGACAGGGGCCCGTTTGGGCTACACCTTC. The chain combines TRBV7-9 with TRBJ1-2; 9 nucleotides line up with TRBD1. From germline, CDR1 is SEHNR and CDR2 FQNEAQ (reference sequence). J was trimmed by 8 bases and V by 0 bases; bases with no gene match: 13. CDR3 size: 17 residues.

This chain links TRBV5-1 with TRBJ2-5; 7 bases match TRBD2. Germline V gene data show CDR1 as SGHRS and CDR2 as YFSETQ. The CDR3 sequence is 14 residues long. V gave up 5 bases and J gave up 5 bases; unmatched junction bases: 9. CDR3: CASSQFVGGETQYF. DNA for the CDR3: TGCGCCAGCAGTCAGTTCGTGGGGGGGGAGACCCAGTACTTC.

The CDR3 here is CASSSDRTSGGPSYEQYF. CDR3 DNA sequence: TGTGCCAGCAGCTCAGACCGGACTAGCGGGGGGCCTTCCTACGAGCAGTACTTC. J is TRBJ2-7 and V is TRBV7-9; 14 bases agree with TRBD2. V lost 4 bases to trimming and J lost 1 base; unmatched junction nucleotides: 9. Germline CDR1 reads SEHNR; CDR2 reads FQNEAQ (reference sequence). The length of the CDR3 is 18 residues.

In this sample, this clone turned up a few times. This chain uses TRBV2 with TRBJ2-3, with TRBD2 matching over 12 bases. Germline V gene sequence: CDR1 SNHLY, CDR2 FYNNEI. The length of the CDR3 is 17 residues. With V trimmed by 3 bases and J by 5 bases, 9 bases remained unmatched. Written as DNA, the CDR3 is TGTGCCAGCAGTGACCCCCTAGCGGGGGGGCTAGAAGATACGCAGTATTTT. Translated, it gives CASSDPLAGGLEDTQYF.

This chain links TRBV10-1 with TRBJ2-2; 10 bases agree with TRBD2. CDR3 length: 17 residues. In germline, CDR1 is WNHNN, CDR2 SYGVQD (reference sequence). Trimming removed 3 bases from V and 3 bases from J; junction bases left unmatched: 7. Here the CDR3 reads CASSDPGTSAHTGELFF. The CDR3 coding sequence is TGCGCCAGCAGTGATCCCGGGACTAGCGCCCACACCGGGGAGCTGTTTTTT.